Each of the 21 T cell receptor beta chains below was sequenced from the same sample in a study of blood T cell repertoires in COVID-19. Using immunoSEQ multiplex PCR, the repertoire was profiled, and TCRdb retains in-frame clones only, with some absent. The sample holds approximately 250,000 clones, almost 85% seen once. Specimen: peripheral blood. The receptor set was obtained from a man aged 45-65 years with COVID-19, enrolled during active disease.

This clone occurred a few times. The chain recombines TRBV5-1 with TRBJ2-5; D remains unclear. V was pared by 0 bases and J by 1 base, with 7 bases between. Germline values: CDR1 SGHRS, CDR2 YFSETQ. The CDR3 spans 14 residues. CDR3: CASSLGGIQETQYF. DNA for the CDR3: TGCGCCAGCAGCTTGGGAGGAATCCAAGAGACCCAGTACTTC.

This sequence joins TRBV13 and TRBJ2-5; 14 nucleotides line up with TRBD2. The V segment lost 3 bases and the J segment 5 bases; nucleotides outside the gene matches: 8. The CDR3 runs 17 residues. Per germline, CDR1 PRHDT and CDR2 FYEKMQ (reference sequence). The CDR3 DNA reads TGTGCCAGCAGCTTGACTAGCGGGGGGGCCGGTGGGGAGACCCAGTACTTC. This codes for CASSLTSGGAGGETQYF.

This clone turned up a few times. V gene TRBV4-1 combines with J gene TRBJ1-6; D may be TRBD1 (5 bases). This CDR3 spans 17 amino acids. Deletions cut 0 bases from V and 6 bases from J, with 15 bases between. Germline V gene lookup returns CDR1 MGHRA and CDR2 YSYEKL. CDR3 protein: CASSQEPPRVGNSPLHF. The CDR3 bases are TGCGCCAGCAGCCAAGAGCCTCCCAGGGTCGGTAATTCACCCCTCCACTTT.

V gene TRBV9 combines with J gene TRBJ1-1; the D gene is possibly TRBD1 (6 bases). The CDR3 contains 15 residues. V was clipped by 2 bases and J by 4 bases, with 15 bases between them. Germline loops: CDR1 SGDLS, CDR2 YYNGEE. The CDR3 is CASSVGAGDGTEAFF. As DNA, the CDR3 is TGTGCCAGCAGCGTTGGGGCAGGGGACGGCACTGAAGCTTTCTTT.

This clone was seen repeatedly, ten times or more. The chain carries TRBV4-1 and TRBJ1-1; D ambiguous. Germline values: CDR1 MGHRA, CDR2 YSYEKL. The CDR3 runs 14 residues. V was shortened by 2 bases and J by 0 bases, with 7 bases between the two germline ends. The CDR3 sequence: CASSQTAVNTEAFF. The CDR3 region has the DNA TGCGCCAGCAGCCAAACGGCGGTGAACACTGAAGCTTTCTTT.

The chain uses TRBV4-3 and TRBJ1-5; D remains ambiguous. The CDR3 extends over 15 amino acids. Germline values: CDR1 LGHNA, CDR2 YSLEER. The V end was cut by 0 bases, the J end by 1 base, with 7 bases between. The CDR3 loop is CASSQDRVSNQPQHF. CDR3 sequence (DNA): TGCGCCAGCAGCCAAGATCGGGTAAGCAATCAGCCCCAGCATTTT.

The V call is TRBV7-2, the J call TRBJ2-7; D perhaps matches TRBD2 (5 bases). This CDR3 spans 15 amino acids. Trimming took 1 base from V and 1 from J, leaving 11 bases between them. In germline, CDR1 is SGHTA, CDR2 FQGNSA. The DNA for the CDR3 is TGTGCCAGCAGCTTAGTTCCCGGGGAGTCCTACGAGCAGTACTTC. Protein sequence: CASSLVPGESYEQYF.

The V gene is TRBV7-9, the J gene TRBJ2-1, with 7 nucleotides matching TRBD1. Germline V gives CDR1 SEHNR, CDR2 FQNEAQ (reference sequence). The CDR3 totals 14 residues. Losses at the gene ends were 1 base for V and 7 bases for J; bases not matched to a gene: 4. DNA of the CDR3: TGTGCCAGCAGCTTAGGACAGGGTGGGAATGAGCAGTTCTTC. As protein: CASSLGQGGNEQFF.

In nucleotides, the CDR3 is TGTGCCAGCTCACCACTCAGACAGGGGACCGGGGAGCTGTTTTTT. It yields the protein CASSPLRQGTGELFF. The chain links TRBV18 to TRBJ2-2; 8 bases agree with TRBD1. Trimming at V came to 1 base and at J to 5 bases, leaving 3 bases not matched to a gene. Germline-derived CDR1 and CDR2 are KGHSH and LQKENI. The CDR3 loop spans 15 amino acids.

This clone was seen a handful of times. This chain links TRBV18 with TRBJ1-1, with D possibly matching TRBD1 (5 bases). Germline V CDR1 and CDR2: KGHSH, LQKENI. With 3 bases removed from V and 1 base from J, the gap between germline ends came to 9 bases. CDR3 size: 14 residues. The CDR3 sequence: CASSPPGGNTEAFF. The CDR3 region has the DNA TGTGCCAGCTCACCTCCGGGGGGGAACACTGAAGCTTTCTTT.

This chain joins TRBV11-3 and TRBJ2-3; no reliable D call. Germline-derived CDR1 and CDR2 are SGHNT and YENEEA. V dropped 2 bases and J dropped 1 base, with 7 bases sitting between them. The CDR3 totals 14 residues. The CDR3 nucleotides are TGTGCCAGCAGCTTATATCGGGGCACAGATACGCAGTATTTT. This encodes CASSLYRGTDTQYF.

The V gene is TRBV10-3, the J gene TRBJ2-3; 14 bases map to TRBD2. Per the germline V gene, CDR1 is ENHRY and CDR2 is SYGVKD. Trimming at V came to 4 bases and at J to 5 bases, leaving 5 bases not matched to a gene. There are 16 residues in the CDR3. CDR3 region: CAISAGLAGEGDTQYF. The CDR3 DNA follows: TGTGCCATCAGTGCGGGACTAGCGGGGGAGGGAGATACGCAGTATTTT.

The chain has TRBV19 and TRBJ1-6; the match to TRBD1 covers 7 bases. Unmatched junction bases numbered 8, after V lost 2 bases and J lost 13 bases. Germline V gene sequence: CDR1 LNHDA, CDR2 SQIVND (reference sequence). There are 14 residues in the CDR3. The CDR3 sequence: CASSIMDRQAPLHF. CDR3 nucleotides: TGTGCCAGTAGTATAATGGACAGGCAAGCCCCCCTCCACTTT.

The chain couples TRBV5-1 to TRBJ1-3; D uncertain. The CDR3 is 15 amino acids. V lost 0 bases, J lost 1 base, and 8 bases lay in between. CDR1 and CDR2 (germline): SGHRS, YFSETQ. The chain's CDR3 is CASSLGAASGNTIYF. The CDR3 region has the DNA TGCGCCAGCAGCTTGGGGGCAGCATCTGGAAACACCATATATTTT.

This clone was picked up one time. The chain joins TRBV20-1 to TRBJ1-2; D is uncertain. Germline V gives CDR1 DFQATT, CDR2 SNEGSKA (reference sequence). With 4 bases removed from V and 3 bases from J, the gap between germline ends came to 3 bases. The CDR3 runs to 10 residues. CDR3: CSATYYGYTF. CDR3 coding DNA: TGCAGTGCTACCTACTATGGCTACACCTTC.

The chain couples TRBV6-5 to TRBJ2-2; 7 bases match TRBD2. CDR1 MNHEY and CDR2 SVGAGI come from the germline V gene. The ends lost 3 bases at V and 1 base at J; junction bases unmatched: 5. This CDR3 comprises 16 residues. The CDR3 region has the DNA TGTGCCAGCAGTTATTCTCCGGGAGGGAACACCGGGGAGCTGTTTTTT. Translated: CASSYSPGGNTGELFF.

This chain connects TRBV9 to TRBJ2-5; 11 nucleotides agree with TRBD2. V shed 3 bases, J shed 9 bases, and the junction held 7 bases outside the gene matches. The CDR3 contains 14 residues. Germline CDR1 is SGDLS and CDR2 is YYNGEE. Here the CDR3 DNA reads TGTGCCAGCAGCGAGACTAGCGGGGCGCTGGCCCAGTACTTC. Its protein is CASSETSGALAQYF. The full variable domain, rest sourced from reference TRBV9 and TRBJ2-5, is DSGVTQTPKHLITATGQRVTLRCSPRSGDLSVYWYQQSLDQGLQFLIQYYNGEERAKGNILERFSAQQFPDLHSELNLSSLELGDSALYFCASSETSGALAQYFGPGTRLLVL.

The chain combines TRBV7-9 with TRBJ2-1; possible D gene TRBD1, 5 bases. This CDR3 region has 17 residues. V was shortened by 4 bases and J by 4 bases, with 20 bases between the two germline ends. Germline CDR1 reads SEHNR; CDR2 reads FQNEAQ (reference sequence). CDR3 DNA sequence: TGTGCCAGCAGCTCCCTGGACAAATCACAACTGTACAATGAGCAGTTCTTC. Protein sequence: CASSSLDKSQLYNEQFF.

The chain couples TRBV6-5 to TRBJ1-3, with D perhaps TRBD1 (5 bases). V lost 11 bases, J lost 4 bases, and 15 bases lay in between. This CDR3 comprises 13 residues. Per the germline V gene, CDR1 is MNHEY and CDR2 is SVGAGI. The CDR3 region is CAARASVGNTIYF. The CDR3 region has the DNA TGTGCCGCCAGGGCCTCCGTCGGAAACACCATATATTTT.

The chain recombines TRBV27 with TRBJ2-5; D perhaps matches TRBD1 (7 bases). The CDR3 runs to 15 residues. Germline CDR1 reads MNHEY; CDR2 reads SMNVEV (reference sequence). Between the trimmed V and J ends, which lost 1 base and 5 bases, there was a span of 14 bases. The CDR3, as DNA: TGTGCCAGCAGTTTATACCAGGGGGGTTCGGAGACCCAGTACTTC. This gives the protein CASSLYQGGSETQYF.

This chain links TRBV6-2 or TRBV6-3 with TRBJ2-1; TRBD1 matches 7 bases. Germline V gene sequence: CDR1 MNHEY, CDR2 SVGEGT. The CDR3 consists of 14 residues. With 2 bases clipped from V and 6 bases from J, the junction kept 4 bases outside the gene matches. CDR3: CASSYVGTVNEQFF. CDR3 sequence (DNA): TGTGCCAGCAGTTACGTCGGGACAGTCAATGAGCAGTTCTTC.